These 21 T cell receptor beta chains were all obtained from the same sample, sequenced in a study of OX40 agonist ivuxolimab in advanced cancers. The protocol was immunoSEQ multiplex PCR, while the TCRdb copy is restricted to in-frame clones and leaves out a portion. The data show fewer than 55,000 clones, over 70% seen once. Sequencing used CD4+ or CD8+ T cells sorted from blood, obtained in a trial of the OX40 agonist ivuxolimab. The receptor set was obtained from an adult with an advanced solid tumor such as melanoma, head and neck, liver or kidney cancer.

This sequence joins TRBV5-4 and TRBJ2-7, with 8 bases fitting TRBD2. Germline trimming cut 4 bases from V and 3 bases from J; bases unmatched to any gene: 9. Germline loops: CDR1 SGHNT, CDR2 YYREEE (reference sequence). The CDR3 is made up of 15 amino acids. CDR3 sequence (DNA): TGTGCCAGCAGCCCCGAGAGCGGGAGAGTCTACGAGCAGTACTTC. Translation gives CASSPESGRVYEQYF.

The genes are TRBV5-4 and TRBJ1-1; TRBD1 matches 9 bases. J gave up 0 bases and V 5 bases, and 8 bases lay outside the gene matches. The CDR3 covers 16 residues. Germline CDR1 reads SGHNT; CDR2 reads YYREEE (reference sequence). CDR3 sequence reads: CASRPGTGRMNTEAFF. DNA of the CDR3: TGTGCCAGCAGACCCGGGACAGGGAGAATGAACACTGAAGCTTTCTTT.

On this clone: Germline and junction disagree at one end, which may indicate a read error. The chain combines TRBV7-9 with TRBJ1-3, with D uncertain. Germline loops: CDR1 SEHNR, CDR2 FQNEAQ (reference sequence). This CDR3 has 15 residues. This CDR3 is CASSLAQSSGSTIYF. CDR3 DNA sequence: TGTGCCAGCAGCTTAGCTCAGAGCTCTGGAAGCACCATATATTTT. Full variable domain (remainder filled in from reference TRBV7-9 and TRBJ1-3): DTGVSQNPRHKITKRGQNVTFRCDPISEHNRLYWYRQTLGQGPEFLTYFQNEAQLEKSRLLSDRFSAERPKGSFSTLEIQRTEQGDSAMYLCASSLAQSSGSTIYFGEGSWLTVV.

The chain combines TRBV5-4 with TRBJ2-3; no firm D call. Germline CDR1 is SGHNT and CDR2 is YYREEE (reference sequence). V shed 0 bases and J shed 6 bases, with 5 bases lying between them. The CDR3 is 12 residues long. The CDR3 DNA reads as TGTGCCAGCAGCTTGGTTGGGGATACGCAGTATTTT. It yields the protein CASSLVGDTQYF.

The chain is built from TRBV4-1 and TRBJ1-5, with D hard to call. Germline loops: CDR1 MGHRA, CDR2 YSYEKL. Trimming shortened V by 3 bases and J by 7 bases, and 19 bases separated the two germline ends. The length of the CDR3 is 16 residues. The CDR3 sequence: CASSQEKDVQAQPQHF. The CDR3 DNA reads TGCGCCAGCAGCCAGGAGAAGGACGTACAAGCACAGCCCCAGCATTTT.

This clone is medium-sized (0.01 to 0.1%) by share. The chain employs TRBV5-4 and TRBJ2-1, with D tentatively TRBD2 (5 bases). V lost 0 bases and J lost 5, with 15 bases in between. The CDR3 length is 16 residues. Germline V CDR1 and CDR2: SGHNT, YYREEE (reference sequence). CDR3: CASSLGRAGPNNEQFF. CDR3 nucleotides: TGTGCCAGCAGCTTGGGGCGGGCGGGTCCTAACAATGAGCAGTTCTTC.

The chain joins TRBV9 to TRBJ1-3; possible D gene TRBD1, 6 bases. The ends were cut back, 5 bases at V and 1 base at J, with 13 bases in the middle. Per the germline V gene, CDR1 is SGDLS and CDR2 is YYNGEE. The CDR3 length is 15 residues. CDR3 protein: CASRGGPSSGNTIYF. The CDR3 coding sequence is TGTGCCAGCAGGGGGGGCCCATCGTCTGGAAACACCATATATTTT.

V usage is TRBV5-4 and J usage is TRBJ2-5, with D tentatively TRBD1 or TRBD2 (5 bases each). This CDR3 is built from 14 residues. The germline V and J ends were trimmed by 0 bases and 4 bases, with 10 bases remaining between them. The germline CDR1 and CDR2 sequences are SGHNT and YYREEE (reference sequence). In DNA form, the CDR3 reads TGTGCCAGCAGCTTGGATCGGGGACGAGAGACCCAGTACTTC. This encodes CASSLDRGRETQYF.

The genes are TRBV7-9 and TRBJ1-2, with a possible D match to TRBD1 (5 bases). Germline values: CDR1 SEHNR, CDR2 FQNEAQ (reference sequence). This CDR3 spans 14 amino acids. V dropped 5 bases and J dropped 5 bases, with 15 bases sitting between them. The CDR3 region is CASSHPTVDYGYTF. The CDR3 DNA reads TGTGCCAGCAGCCACCCGACAGTAGATTATGGCTACACCTTC.

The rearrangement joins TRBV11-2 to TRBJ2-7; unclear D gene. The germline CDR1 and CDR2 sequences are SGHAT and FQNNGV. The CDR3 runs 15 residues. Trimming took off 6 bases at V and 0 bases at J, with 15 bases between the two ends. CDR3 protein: CASSQDVTGSYEQYF. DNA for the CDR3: TGTGCCAGCAGTCAAGACGTGACCGGCTCCTACGAGCAGTACTTC.

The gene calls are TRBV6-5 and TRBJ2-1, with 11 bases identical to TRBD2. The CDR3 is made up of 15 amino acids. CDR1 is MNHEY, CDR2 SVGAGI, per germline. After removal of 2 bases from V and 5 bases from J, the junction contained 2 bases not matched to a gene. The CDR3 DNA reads TGTGCCAGCAGTTACGGGACTAGCGGAAACAATGAGCAGTTCTTC. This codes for CASSYGTSGNNEQFF.

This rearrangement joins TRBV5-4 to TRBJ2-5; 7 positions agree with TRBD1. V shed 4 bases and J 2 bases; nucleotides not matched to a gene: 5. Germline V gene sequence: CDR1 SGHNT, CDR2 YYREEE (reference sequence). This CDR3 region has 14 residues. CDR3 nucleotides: TGTGCCAGCAGCCCCCCGGACAGGCAAGAGACCCAGTACTTC. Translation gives CASSPPDRQETQYF.

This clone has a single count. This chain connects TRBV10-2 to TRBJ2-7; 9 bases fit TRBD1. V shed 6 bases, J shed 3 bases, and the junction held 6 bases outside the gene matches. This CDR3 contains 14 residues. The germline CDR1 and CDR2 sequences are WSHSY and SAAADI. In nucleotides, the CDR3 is TGCGCCAGCAGGACAGGGGGATCGGACTACGAGCAGTACTTC. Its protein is CASRTGGSDYEQYF.

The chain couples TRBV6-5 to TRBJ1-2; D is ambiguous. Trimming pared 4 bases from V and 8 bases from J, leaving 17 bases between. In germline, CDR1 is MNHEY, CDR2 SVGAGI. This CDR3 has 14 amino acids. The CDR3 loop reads CASSSPAHRHGYTF. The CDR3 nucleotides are TGTGCCAGCAGTTCCCCTGCCCATAGGCACGGCTACACCTTC.

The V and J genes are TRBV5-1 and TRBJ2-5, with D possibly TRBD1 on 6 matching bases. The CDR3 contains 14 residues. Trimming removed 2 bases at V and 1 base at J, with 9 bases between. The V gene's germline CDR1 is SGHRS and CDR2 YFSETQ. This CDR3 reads CASSFPGAQETQYF. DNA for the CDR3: TGCGCCAGCAGCTTTCCAGGGGCCCAAGAGACCCAGTACTTC.

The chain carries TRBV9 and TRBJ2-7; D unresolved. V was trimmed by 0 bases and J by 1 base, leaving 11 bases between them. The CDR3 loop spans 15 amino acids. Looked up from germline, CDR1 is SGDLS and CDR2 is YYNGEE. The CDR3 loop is CASSVDGSYSYEQYF. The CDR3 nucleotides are TGTGCCAGCAGCGTAGACGGGTCTTATTCCTACGAGCAGTACTTC.

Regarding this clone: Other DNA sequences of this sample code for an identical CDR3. The CDR3, as DNA: TGTGCCAGCTCACCGGGACAGGGGAATCAGCCCCAGCATTTT. It specifies CASSPGQGNQPQHF. The chain recombines TRBV18 with TRBJ1-5; TRBD1 matches at 10 bases. The CDR3 is 14 amino acids. CDR1 and CDR2 (germline): KGHSH, LQKENI. V lost 3 bases, J lost 4 bases, and 0 bases stayed unmatched.

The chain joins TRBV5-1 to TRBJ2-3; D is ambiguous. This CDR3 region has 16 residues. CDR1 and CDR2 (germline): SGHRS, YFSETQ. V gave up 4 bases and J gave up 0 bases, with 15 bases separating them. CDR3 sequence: CASSKEPQTSTDTQYF. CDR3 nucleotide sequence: TGCGCCAGCAGCAAGGAGCCCCAAACTAGCACAGATACGCAGTATTTT.

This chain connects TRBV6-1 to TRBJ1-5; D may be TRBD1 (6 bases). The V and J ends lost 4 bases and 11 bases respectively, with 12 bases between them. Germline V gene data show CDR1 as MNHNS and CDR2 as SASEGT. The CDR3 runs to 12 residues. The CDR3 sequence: CASSVAGQSQHF. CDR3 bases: TGTGCCAGCAGTGTCGCAGGACAGTCCCAGCATTTT.

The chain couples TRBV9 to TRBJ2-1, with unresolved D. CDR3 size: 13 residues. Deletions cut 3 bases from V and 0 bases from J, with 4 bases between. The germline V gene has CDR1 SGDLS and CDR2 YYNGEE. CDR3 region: CASSDGSYNEQFF. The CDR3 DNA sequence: TGTGCCAGCAGCGATGGCTCCTACAATGAGCAGTTCTTC.

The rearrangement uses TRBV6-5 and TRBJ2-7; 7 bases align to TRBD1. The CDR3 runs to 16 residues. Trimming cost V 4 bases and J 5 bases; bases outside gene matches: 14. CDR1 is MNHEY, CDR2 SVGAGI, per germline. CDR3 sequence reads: CASSSRDGTDYHEQYF. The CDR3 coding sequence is TGTGCCAGCAGTTCCCGAGACGGGACAGACTACCACGAGCAGTACTTC.